This T cell receptor (beta chain) was profiled in a study of blood T cell repertoires in COVID-19. As handled by the study authors: Reference gene primer amplification gave estimated nucleated cell counts. The assay was immunoSEQ multiplex PCR, and TCRdb's table has in-frame clones only and misses some. The V and J calls and the clone size are those of that table, but D and trimming were determined from the DNA. The sample contains 95,000 to 150,000 clones, less than 90% of which appear only once. V trimming: 4 bases; J trimming: 3 bases; junction bases outside the gene matches: 15. The CDR3 has 19 amino acids. Germline V gene sequence: CDR1 LNHDA, CDR2 SQIVND (reference sequence).

The genes are TRBV19 and TRBJ1-2, with 12 bases fitting TRBD1. The sample taken for sequencing was peripheral blood. The TCR sequence derives from a man aged 80 or over with active or convalescent COVID-19. Written as DNA, the CDR3 is TGTGCCAGTAGTACCTACTCGTCCCGGGACAGGGGGCAGTACTATGGCTACACCTTC. The encoded protein is CASSTYSSRDRGQYYGYTF.